This entry lists 10 T cell receptor beta chains sequenced from one sample in a study of T cells in localized non-small cell lung cancer. Clones were sequenced by immunoSEQ multiplex PCR, and TCRdb holds only the in-frame ones, with some missing. Of 1,500 to 2,000 clones in the sample, approximately 29% are singletons; the top ten hold over 9.5%. Specimen: normal lung tissue next to the tumor, collected before any cancer treatment. The receptors originated from a male donor at least 60 years old with stage II squamous cell lung carcinoma.

The chain has TRBV29-1 and TRBJ1-1; D perhaps matches TRBD1 (6 bases). Deletions cut 6 bases from V and 6 bases from J, with 20 bases between. The germline V gene has CDR1 SQVTM and CDR2 ANQGSEA. The CDR3 runs 14 residues. The CDR3 DNA reads as TGCAGCGTGCTACGCCTCTGGGGGGCCGCTGAAGCTTTCTTT. This translates into CSVLRLWGAAEAFF.

The V gene is TRBV19, the J gene TRBJ2-1; D is undetermined. The CDR3 is 13 amino acids. The V gene lost 6 bases and the J gene lost 4 bases, with 10 bases spanning the gap. Germline V gene lookup returns CDR1 LNHDA and CDR2 SQIVND (reference sequence). The CDR3, as DNA: TGTGCCAGTAGGGCAAATTTTTACAATGAGCAGTTCTTC. It translates to CASRANFYNEQFF.

The chain couples TRBV18 to TRBJ2-2; 9 bases align to TRBD1. Germline lookup yields CDR1 KGHSH and CDR2 LQKENI. The length of the CDR3 is 17 residues. V dropped 0 bases and J dropped 6; count of bases not matched to a gene: 8. This chain's CDR3 is CASSPPAQGATAGELFF. CDR3 DNA sequence: TGTGCCAGCTCACCACCCGCACAGGGGGCGACGGCCGGGGAGCTGTTTTTT.

This clone is deemed large. This chain joins TRBV18 and TRBJ2-1; 9 bases match TRBD1. The CDR3 is 14 amino acids. CDR1 KGHSH and CDR2 LQKENI come from the germline V gene. Trimming removed 4 bases from V and 9 bases from J; junction bases left unmatched: 7. The CDR3 DNA follows: TGTGCCAGCTCACGGGGACAGGGTAACGGTGAGCAGTTCTTC. This encodes CASSRGQGNGEQFF.

This clone came up a few times. This sequence joins TRBV6-8 and TRBJ1-1; D is ambiguous. Trimming cost V 5 bases and J 2 bases, with 21 bases left between them. Per germline, CDR1 MNHGY and CDR2 SAAAGT. The CDR3 runs 17 residues. The CDR3 region has the DNA TGTGCCAGCAGTCCTCCCTTGAAGGGAATCTTTAACACTGAAGCTTTCTTT. It is translated as CASSPPLKGIFNTEAFF.

The chain links TRBV6-8 to TRBJ2-1; 7 nucleotides match TRBD2. The germline V gene has CDR1 MNHGY and CDR2 SAAAGT. Trimming at V came to 5 bases and at J to 7 bases, leaving 11 bases not matched to a gene. This CDR3 region has 15 residues. The CDR3 is CASSQGLEAENEQFF. In DNA, the CDR3 is TGTGCCAGCAGTCAAGGACTAGAGGCTGAGAATGAGCAGTTCTTC.

The CDR3 DNA is TGTGCCAGCAGCCTGGGGGACAGAAGCGGGACCCAGTACTTC. It yields the protein CASSLGDRSGTQYF. The chain employs TRBV11-3 and TRBJ2-5, with 7 bases that match TRBD1. V trimming: 5 bases; J trimming: 7 bases; junction bases outside the gene matches: 10. The CDR3 totals 14 residues. From germline, CDR1 is SGHNT and CDR2 YENEEA.

This clone was observed once. The V gene is TRBV29-1, the J gene TRBJ2-1; possibly TRBD1 or TRBD2 for D (5 bases each). The V end lost 2 bases, the J end lost 5 bases, and 10 bases lay between the germline ends. CDR1 and CDR2 from the germline V gene are SQVTM and ANQGSEA. The CDR3 covers 13 residues. The chain's CDR3 is CSVERDRDNEQFF. Written as DNA, the CDR3 is TGCAGCGTTGAAAGGGACCGTGACAATGAGCAGTTCTTC.

The chain is built from TRBV29-1 and TRBJ2-3; perhaps TRBD2 as D (6 bases). Germline CDR1 reads SQVTM; CDR2 reads ANQGSEA. The V gene lost 8 bases and the J gene lost 0 bases, with 15 bases spanning the gap. The CDR3 is 14 residues long. The CDR3 DNA reads as TGCAGCTCACAGAGTGGGACTAGCACAGATACGCAGTATTTT. Its protein product is CSSQSGTSTDTQYF.

The chain joins TRBV29-1 to TRBJ2-7, with D possibly matching TRBD1 (5 bases). The CDR3 spans 14 residues. Germline values: CDR1 SQVTM, CDR2 ANQGSEA. V gave up 0 bases and J gave up 2 bases, with 11 bases separating them. The CDR3 nucleotides are TGCAGCGTTGAAGATAGGCAGGGTACCTACGAGCAGTACTTC. Translating it yields CSVEDRQGTYEQYF.